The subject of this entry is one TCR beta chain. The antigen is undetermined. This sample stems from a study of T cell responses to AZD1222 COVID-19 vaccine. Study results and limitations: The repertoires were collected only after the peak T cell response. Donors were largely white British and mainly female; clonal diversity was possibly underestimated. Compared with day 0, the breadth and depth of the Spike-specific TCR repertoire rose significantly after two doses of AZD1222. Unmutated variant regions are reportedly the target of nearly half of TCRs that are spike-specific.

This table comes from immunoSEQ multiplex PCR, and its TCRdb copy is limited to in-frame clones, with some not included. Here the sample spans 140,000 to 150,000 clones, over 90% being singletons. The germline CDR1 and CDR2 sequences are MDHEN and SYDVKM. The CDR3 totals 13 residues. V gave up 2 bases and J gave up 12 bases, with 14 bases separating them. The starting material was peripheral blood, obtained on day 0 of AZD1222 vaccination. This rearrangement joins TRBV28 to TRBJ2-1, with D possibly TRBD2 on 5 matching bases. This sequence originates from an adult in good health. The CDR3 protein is CASSLGPPRGQFF. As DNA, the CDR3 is TGTGCCAGCAGTTTAGGACCCCCCCGGGGGCAGTTCTTC.